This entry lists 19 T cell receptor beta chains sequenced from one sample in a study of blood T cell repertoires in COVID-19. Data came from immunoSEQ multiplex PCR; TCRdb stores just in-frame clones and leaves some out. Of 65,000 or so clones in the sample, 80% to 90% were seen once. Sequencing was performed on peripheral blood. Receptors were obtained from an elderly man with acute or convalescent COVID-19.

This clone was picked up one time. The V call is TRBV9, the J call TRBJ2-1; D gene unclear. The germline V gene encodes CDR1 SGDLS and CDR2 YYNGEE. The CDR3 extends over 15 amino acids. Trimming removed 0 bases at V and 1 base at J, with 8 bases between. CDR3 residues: CASSVDPGSYNEQFF. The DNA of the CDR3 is TGTGCCAGCAGCGTAGATCCGGGTTCCTACAATGAGCAGTTCTTC.

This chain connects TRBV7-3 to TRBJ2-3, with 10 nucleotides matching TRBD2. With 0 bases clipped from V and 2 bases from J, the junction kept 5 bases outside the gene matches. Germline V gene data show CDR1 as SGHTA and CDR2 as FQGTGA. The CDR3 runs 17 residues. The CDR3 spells CASSLTISGGATDTQYF. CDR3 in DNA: TGTGCCAGCAGCTTAACGATCAGCGGGGGGGCCACAGATACGCAGTATTTT. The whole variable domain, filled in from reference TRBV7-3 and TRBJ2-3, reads GAGVSQTPSNKVTEKGKYVELRCDPISGHTALYWYRQSLGQGPEFLIYFQGTGAADDSGLPNDRFFAVRPEGSVSTLKIQRTERGDSAVYLCASSLTISGGATDTQYFGPGTRLTVL.

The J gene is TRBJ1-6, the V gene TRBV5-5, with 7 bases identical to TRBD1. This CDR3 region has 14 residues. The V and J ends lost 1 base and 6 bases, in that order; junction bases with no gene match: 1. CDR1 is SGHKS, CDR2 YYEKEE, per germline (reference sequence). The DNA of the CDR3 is TGTGCCAGCAGCTTGAGGGACAGTAATTCACCCCTCCACTTT. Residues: CASSLRDSNSPLHF.

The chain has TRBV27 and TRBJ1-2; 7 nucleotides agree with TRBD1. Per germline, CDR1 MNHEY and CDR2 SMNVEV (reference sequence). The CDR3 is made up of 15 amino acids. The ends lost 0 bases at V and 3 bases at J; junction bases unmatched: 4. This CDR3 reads CASSLSVRGDYGYTF. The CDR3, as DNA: TGTGCCAGCAGTTTATCGGTCAGGGGGGACTATGGCTACACCTTC.

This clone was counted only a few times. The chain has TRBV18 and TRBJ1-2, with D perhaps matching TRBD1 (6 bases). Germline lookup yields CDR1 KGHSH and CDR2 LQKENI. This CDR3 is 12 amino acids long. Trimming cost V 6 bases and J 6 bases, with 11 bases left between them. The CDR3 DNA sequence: TGTGCCAGCTCCCCGCGGACAGATGGCTACACCTTC. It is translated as CASSPRTDGYTF.

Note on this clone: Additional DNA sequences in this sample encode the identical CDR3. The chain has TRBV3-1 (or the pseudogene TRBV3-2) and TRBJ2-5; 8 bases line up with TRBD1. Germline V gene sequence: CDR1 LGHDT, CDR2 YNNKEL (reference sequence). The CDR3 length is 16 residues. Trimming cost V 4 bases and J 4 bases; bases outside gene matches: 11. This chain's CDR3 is CASSPRQGPLGETQYF. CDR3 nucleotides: TGTGCCAGCAGCCCCCGACAGGGGCCGCTTGGAGAGACCCAGTACTTC.

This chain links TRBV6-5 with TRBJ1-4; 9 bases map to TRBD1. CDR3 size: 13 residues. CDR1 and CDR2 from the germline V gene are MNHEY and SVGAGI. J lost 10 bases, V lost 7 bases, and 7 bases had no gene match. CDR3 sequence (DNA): TGTGCCAGCACGGGACAGGGAGTGGGAAAACTGTTTTTT. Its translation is CASTGQGVGKLFF.

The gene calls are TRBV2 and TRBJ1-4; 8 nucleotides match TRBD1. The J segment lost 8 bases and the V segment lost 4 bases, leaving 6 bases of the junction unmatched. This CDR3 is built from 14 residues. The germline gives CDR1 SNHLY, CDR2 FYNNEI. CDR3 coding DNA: TGTGCCAGCAGTGCAAACCGGGACAGGGAAAAACTGTTTTTT. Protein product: CASSANRDREKLFF.

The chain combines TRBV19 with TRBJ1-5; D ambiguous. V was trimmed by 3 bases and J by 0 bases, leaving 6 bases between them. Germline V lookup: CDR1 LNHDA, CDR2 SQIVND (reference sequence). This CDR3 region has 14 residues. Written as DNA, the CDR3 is TGTGCCAGTAGTATTCGGGATAGCAATCAGCCCCAGCATTTT. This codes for CASSIRDSNQPQHF.

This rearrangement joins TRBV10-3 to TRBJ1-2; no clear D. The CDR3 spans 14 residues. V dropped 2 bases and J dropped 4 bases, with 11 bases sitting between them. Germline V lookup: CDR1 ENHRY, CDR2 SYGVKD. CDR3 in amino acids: CAISEGGSPYGYTF. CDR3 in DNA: TGTGCCATCAGTGAGGGAGGGAGCCCCTATGGCTACACCTTC.

The CDR3 DNA is TGTGCCAGCAGCCCACAAAGGGGAGGACCTAACACTGAAGCTTTCTTT. Translated: CASSPQRGGPNTEAFF. The chain couples TRBV9 to TRBJ1-1; possible D gene TRBD1, 5 bases. V was cut by 4 bases and J by 2 bases, with 18 bases left in between. The CDR3 is 16 amino acids. Germline-derived CDR1 and CDR2 are SGDLS and YYNGEE.

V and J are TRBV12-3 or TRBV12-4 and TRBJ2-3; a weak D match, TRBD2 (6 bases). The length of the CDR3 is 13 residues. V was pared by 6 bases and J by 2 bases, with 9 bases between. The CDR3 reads CASRRLDTDTQYF. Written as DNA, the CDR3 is TGTGCCAGCAGGAGACTAGACACAGATACGCAGTATTTT.

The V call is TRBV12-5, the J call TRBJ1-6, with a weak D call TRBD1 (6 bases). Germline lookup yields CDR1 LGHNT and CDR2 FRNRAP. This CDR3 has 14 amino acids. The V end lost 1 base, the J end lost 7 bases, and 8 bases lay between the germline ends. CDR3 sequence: CASGLEDRNSPLHF. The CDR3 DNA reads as TGTGCTAGTGGTTTGGAAGACAGGAATTCACCCCTCCACTTT. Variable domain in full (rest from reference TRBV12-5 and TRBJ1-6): DARVTQTPRHKVTEMGQEVTMRCQPILGHNTVFWYRQTMMQGLELLAYFRNRAPLDDSGMPKDRFSAEMPDATLATLKIQPSEPRDSAVYFCASGLEDRNSPLHFGNGTRLTVT.

The CDR3 DNA is TGTGCCAGCAGCTTGGCCGCGGCCTATACGCAGTATTTT. Residues: CASSLAAAYTQYF. The chain carries TRBV5-6 and TRBJ2-3; no clear D. Trimming shortened V by 0 bases and J by 7 bases, and 9 bases separated the two germline ends. The CDR3 extends over 13 amino acids. Germline assignment: CDR1 SGHDT and CDR2 YYEEEE.

The CDR3 bases are TGTGCCAGCAGTTCCCCCCAAGACAGGGCAACCTACGAGCAGTACTTC. Protein: CASSSPQDRATYEQYF. This chain links TRBV28 with TRBJ2-7; 7 bases are shared with TRBD1. The CDR3 runs to 16 residues. Germline assignment: CDR1 MDHEN and CDR2 SYDVKM. The J segment lost 2 bases and the V segment lost 4 bases, leaving 11 bases of the junction unmatched.

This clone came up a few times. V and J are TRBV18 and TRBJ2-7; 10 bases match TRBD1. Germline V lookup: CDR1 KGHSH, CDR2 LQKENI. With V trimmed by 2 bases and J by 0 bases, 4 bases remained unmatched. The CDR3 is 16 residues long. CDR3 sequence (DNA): TGTGCCAGCTCACCAGCGACAGGGGGCGACTCCTACGAGCAGTACTTC. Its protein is CASSPATGGDSYEQYF.

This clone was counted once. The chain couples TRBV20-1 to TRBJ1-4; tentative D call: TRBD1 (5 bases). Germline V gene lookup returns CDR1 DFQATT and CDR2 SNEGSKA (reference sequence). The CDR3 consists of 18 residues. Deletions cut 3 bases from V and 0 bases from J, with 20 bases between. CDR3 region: CSASRDSWAFATNEKLFF. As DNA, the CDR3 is TGCAGTGCTAGTCGGGACTCCTGGGCTTTTGCAACTAATGAAAAACTGTTTTTT.

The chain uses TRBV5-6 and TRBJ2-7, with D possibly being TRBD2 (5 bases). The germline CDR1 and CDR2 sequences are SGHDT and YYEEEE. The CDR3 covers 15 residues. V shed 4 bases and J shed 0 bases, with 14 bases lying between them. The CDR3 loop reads CASSVLGSRSYEQYF. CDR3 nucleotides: TGTGCCAGCAGCGTGTTGGGGAGCCGCTCCTACGAGCAGTACTTC.

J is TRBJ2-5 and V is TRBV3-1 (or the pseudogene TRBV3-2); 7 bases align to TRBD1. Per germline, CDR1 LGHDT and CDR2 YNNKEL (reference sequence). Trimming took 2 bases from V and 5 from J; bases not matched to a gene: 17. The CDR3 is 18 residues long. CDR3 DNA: TGTGCCAGCAGCCAACCTAACGACAGGGCAGACCCCCGGGAGACCCAGTACTTC. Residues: CASSQPNDRADPRETQYF.